Listed here are 25 T cell receptor beta chains from one sample, sequenced in a study of cytomegalovirus exposure and HLA in healthy donors. In the PCR, 60 Vbeta and 13 Jbeta primers were used. Measured with immunoSEQ multiplex PCR; TCRdb has only the in-frame clones, and not every one. The sample lists approximately 150,000 clones, around three fifths occurring once. The sequenced sample was PBMCs. The receptors derive from a young woman in good health and CMV-seropositive.

This clone has a single count. The gene calls are TRBV6-1 and TRBJ1-4; 12 bases fit TRBD1. With V trimmed by 5 bases and J by 8 bases, 6 bases remained unmatched. The germline CDR1 and CDR2 sequences are MNHNS and SASEGT. This CDR3 has 15 amino acids. CDR3 loop: CASSSTGTGGEKLFF. CDR3 coding DNA: TGTGCCAGCAGTTCGACCGGGACAGGGGGCGAAAAACTGTTTTTT.

The chain has TRBV5-6 and TRBJ2-5; possible D gene TRBD2, 6 bases. The last part of the DNA fits TRBJ2-7 better; the J call may be wrong. The CDR3 totals 15 residues. Looked up from germline, CDR1 is SGHDT and CDR2 is YYEEEE. The CDR3 DNA reads as TGTGCCAGCAGCTTTGGAAGCGGAGGGTCCTACGAGCAGTACTTC. As protein: CASSFGSGGSYEQYF.

The V call is TRBV7-2, the J call TRBJ2-1, with 8 nucleotides matching TRBD2. With V trimmed by 0 bases and J by 4 bases, 2 bases remained unmatched. Germline CDR1 is SGHTA and CDR2 is FQGNSA. The CDR3 loop spans 15 amino acids. The CDR3 bases are TGTGCCAGCAGCTTAGCCACTAGCGGATACAATGAGCAGTTCTTC. This encodes CASSLATSGYNEQFF.

This sequence joins TRBV18 and TRBJ2-5; 9 bases line up with TRBD1. Germline loops: CDR1 KGHSH, CDR2 LQKENI. This CDR3 has 15 amino acids. V lost 8 bases, J lost 1 base, and 8 bases stayed unmatched. The CDR3 reads CASRLGQGLQETQYF. CDR3 nucleotides: TGTGCCAGCCGGCTGGGACAGGGCCTCCAAGAGACCCAGTACTTC.

The chain carries TRBV11-2 and TRBJ2-3; 8 positions agree with TRBD1. Trimming cost V 3 bases and J 1 base; bases outside gene matches: 9. The CDR3 totals 17 residues. Germline CDR1 is SGHAT and CDR2 is FQNNGV. The DNA of the CDR3 is TGTGCCAGCAGCTTGGCCGGACAGGGCTTTGGCACAGATACGCAGTATTTT. Protein: CASSLAGQGFGTDTQYF. The whole variable domain, remainder taken from reference TRBV11-2 and TRBJ2-3, is EAGVAQSPRYKIIEKRQSVAFWCNPISGHATLYWYQQILGQGPKLLIQFQNNGVVDDSQLPKDRFSAERLKGVDSTLKIQPAKLEDSAVYLCASSLAGQGFGTDTQYFGPGTRLTVL.

This clone was counted only a few times. Other nucleotide sequences in the sample specify the same CDR3. V usage is TRBV29-1 and J usage is TRBJ2-6, with 10 positions matching TRBD1. This CDR3 comprises 16 residues. Unmatched junction bases numbered 3, after V lost 3 bases and J lost 1 base. Germline V gene data show CDR1 as SQVTM and CDR2 as ANQGSEA. In DNA form, the CDR3 reads TGCAGCGTTGAGGGGACAGGGGTGTCTGGGGCCAACGTCCTGACTTTC. Protein sequence: CSVEGTGVSGANVLTF.

V gene TRBV7-9 combines with J gene TRBJ1-3; 7 bases fit TRBD1. V gave up 5 bases and J gave up 7 bases; unmatched junction bases: 11. Germline loops: CDR1 SEHNR, CDR2 FQNEAQ (reference sequence). The CDR3 contains 15 residues. The CDR3 loop is CASSPTGLISNTIYF. CDR3 nucleotides: TGTGCCAGCAGCCCGACAGGGTTAATAAGTAACACCATATATTTT.

This clone was observed a handful of times. The chain recombines TRBV2 with TRBJ1-2; 7 nucleotides match TRBD1. The CDR3 spans 17 residues. Germline CDR1 and CDR2: SNHLY and FYNNEI. Trimming at V came to 5 bases and at J to 4 bases, leaving 16 bases not matched to a gene. CDR3 sequence: CASSKTGTEIKLYGYTF. CDR3 nucleotide sequence: TGTGCCAGCAGTAAAACCGGGACAGAAATCAAGCTCTATGGCTACACCTTC. The full variable domain, rest sourced from reference TRBV2 and TRBJ1-2, is EPEVTQTPSHQVTQMGQEVILRCVPISNHLYFYWYRQILGQKVEFLVSFYNNEISEKSEIFDDQFSVERPDGSNFTLKIRSTKLEDSAMYFCASSKTGTEIKLYGYTFGSGTRLTVV.

This rearrangement joins TRBV7-9 to TRBJ2-1; D is unresolved. There are 15 residues in the CDR3. Trimming took 7 bases from V and 0 from J, leaving 13 bases between them. The germline CDR1 and CDR2 sequences are SEHNR and FQNEAQ (reference sequence). CDR3 loop: CASTLLGSSYNEQFF. DNA for the CDR3: TGTGCCAGCACACTTCTGGGCAGCTCCTACAATGAGCAGTTCTTC.

This chain joins TRBV2 and TRBJ1-6; D remains unclear. The CDR3 consists of 15 residues. The V and J ends lost 4 bases and 8 bases respectively, with 15 bases between them. Germline-derived CDR1 and CDR2 are SNHLY and FYNNEI. The CDR3 region has the DNA TGTGCCAGCAGTGGCGGCGTTGGGAGGGATTCACCCCTCCACTTT. This gives the protein CASSGGVGRDSPLHF.

The rearrangement uses TRBV6-6 and TRBJ1-5; 8 nucleotides match TRBD1. This CDR3 has 16 residues. The germline V gene has CDR1 MNHNY and CDR2 SVGAGI (reference sequence). The V segment lost 6 bases and the J segment 2 bases; nucleotides outside the gene matches: 9. The CDR3 loop reads CASRPTGARGNQPQHF. The CDR3, as DNA: TGTGCCAGCAGGCCGACAGGGGCTCGAGGCAATCAGCCCCAGCATTTT.

Only a few counts were recorded for this clone. This chain joins TRBV28 and TRBJ1-1, with 7 nucleotides matching TRBD1. Looked up from germline, CDR1 is MDHEN and CDR2 is SYDVKM. V lost 5 bases, J lost 6 bases, and 6 bases stayed unmatched. The CDR3 is 13 residues long. The CDR3 region is CASSAGTEPEAFF. Here the CDR3 DNA reads TGTGCCAGCAGTGCCGGGACAGAGCCTGAAGCTTTCTTT.

The V and J genes are TRBV10-3 and TRBJ2-3; no clear D. V was pared by 6 bases and J by 1 base, with 11 bases between. CDR1 and CDR2 (germline): ENHRY, SYGVKD. The CDR3 loop spans 14 amino acids. The DNA of the CDR3 is TGTGCCATCAGCTACCAACGGGGCACAGATACGCAGTATTTT. This codes for CAISYQRGTDTQYF.

This chain connects TRBV5-5 to TRBJ1-1, with D unclear. V gave up 1 base and J gave up 1 base, with 8 bases separating them. CDR1 and CDR2 from the germline V gene are SGHKS and YYEKEE (reference sequence). This CDR3 is built from 14 residues. In nucleotides, the CDR3 is TGTGCCAGCAGCTTGAGCGTTGAGAACACTGAAGCTTTCTTT. It encodes CASSLSVENTEAFF.

This clone is medium-sized in the sample. This rearrangement joins TRBV5-5 to TRBJ1-5; tentatively, D is TRBD1 (5 bases). The CDR3 totals 15 residues. Deletions cut 0 bases from V and 3 bases from J, with 10 bases between. Germline V lookup: CDR1 SGHKS, CDR2 YYEKEE (reference sequence). In DNA, the CDR3 is TGTGCCAGCAGCTTGGAGGCAGGGTTCAATCAGCCCCAGCATTTT. It yields the protein CASSLEAGFNQPQHF.

The CDR3 bases are TGTGCCAGCAGCCCGGGACCGGGACAGGGCTCCTACGAGCAGTACTTC. Translating gives CASSPGPGQGSYEQYF. The chain employs TRBV11-3 and TRBJ2-7, with 9 bases fitting TRBD1. Germline assignment: CDR1 SGHNT and CDR2 YENEEA. V shed 5 bases and J 0 bases; nucleotides not matched to a gene: 8. The CDR3 is made up of 16 amino acids.

V gene TRBV25-1 combines with J gene TRBJ1-2, with 10 bases identical to TRBD1. The CDR3 extends over 14 amino acids. CDR1 is MGHDK and CDR2 is SYGVNS in the germline V gene. J gave up 5 bases and V 5 bases, and 5 bases lay outside the gene matches. Here the CDR3 reads CASSRQGAQYGYTF. The CDR3 DNA reads as TGTGCCAGCAGTAGACAGGGGGCGCAATATGGCTACACCTTC.

A few counts support this clone. The rearrangement links TRBV14 to TRBJ1-1; weak D call: TRBD1 (6 bases). Germline loops: CDR1 SGHDN, CDR2 FVKESK. V lost 8 bases and J 8 bases, leaving 15 bases between the germline ends. There are 12 residues in the CDR3. The CDR3 coding sequence is TGTGCCAGCGAAAAACGAAGGGGGGAAGCTTTCTTT. Protein: CASEKRRGEAFF.

The chain has TRBV6-4 and TRBJ2-2; D uncertain. The CDR3 spans 14 residues. Germline CDR1 is MRHNA and CDR2 is SNTAGT. V lost 0 bases and J 3 bases, leaving 5 bases between the germline ends. The chain's CDR3 is CASSDSSDTGELFF. The CDR3 DNA reads as TGTGCCAGCAGTGACTCGAGTGACACCGGGGAGCTGTTTTTT.

J is TRBJ1-2 and V is TRBV11-3; 7 bases match TRBD1. With 5 bases clipped from V and 4 bases from J, the junction kept 4 bases outside the gene matches. Germline assignment: CDR1 SGHNT and CDR2 YENEEA. The CDR3 is 13 residues long. Here the CDR3 reads CASSRAGGYGYTF. Written as DNA, the CDR3 is TGTGCCAGCAGCAGGGCAGGGGGCTATGGCTACACCTTC.

V and J are TRBV7-8 and TRBJ1-3; D remains ambiguous. CDR3 length: 15 amino acids. The germline V and J ends were trimmed by 5 bases and 1 base, with 12 bases remaining between them. Germline lookup yields CDR1 SGHVS and CDR2 FQNEAQ. CDR3 nucleotides: TGTGCCAGCAGCCTCGGGTGGAGATCTGGAAACACCATATATTTT. It codes for CASSLGWRSGNTIYF.

The chain recombines TRBV5-1 with TRBJ2-2, with D maybe TRBD2 (6 bases). Germline V lookup: CDR1 SGHRS, CDR2 YFSETQ. The CDR3 consists of 14 residues. Between the trimmed V and J ends, which lost 4 bases and 4 bases, there was a span of 11 bases. Here the CDR3 DNA reads TGCGCCAGCAGCCCCGGGGGAGGCACCGGGGAGCTGTTTTTT. This sequence encodes CASSPGGGTGELFF. The full variable domain, completed using reference TRBV5-1 and TRBJ2-2, is KAGVTQTPRYLIKTRGQQVTLSCSPISGHRSVSWYQQTPGQGLQFLFEYFSETQRNKGNFPGRFSGRQFSNSRSEMNVSTLELGDSALYLCASSPGGGTGELFFGEGSRLTVL.

This clone was seen a handful of times. The chain couples TRBV28 to TRBJ1-4; D possibly corresponds to TRBD1 (5 bases). Trimming removed 6 bases at V and 6 bases at J, with 11 bases between. The CDR3 consists of 13 residues. Germline-derived CDR1 and CDR2 are MDHEN and SYDVKM. CDR3 region: CASSPTVDEKLFF. As DNA, the CDR3 is TGTGCCAGCAGCCCGACAGTAGATGAAAAACTGTTTTTT.

The chain has TRBV6-5 and TRBJ2-7; 7 bases agree with TRBD1. CDR1 and CDR2 from the germline V gene are MNHEY and SVGAGI. CDR3 size: 15 residues. With V trimmed by 2 bases and J by 5 bases, 9 bases remained unmatched. The CDR3 loop reads CASSYLSHRGNEQYF. In DNA, the CDR3 is TGTGCCAGCAGTTACCTCTCCCACAGGGGAAACGAGCAGTACTTC.

V usage is TRBV6-5 and J usage is TRBJ1-5, with 8 bases identical to TRBD1. CDR3 length: 15 amino acids. V shed 2 bases and J 5 bases; nucleotides not matched to a gene: 5. CDR1 is MNHEY and CDR2 is SVGAGI in the germline V gene. As DNA, the CDR3 is TGTGCCAGCAGTTACATAGAGGACAGGGATCAGCCCCAGCATTTT. Translated, it gives CASSYIEDRDQPQHF.